This entry is about one T cell receptor beta chain. What it recognizes is unknown. Sequence at one end of the junction differs from germline and may be a read error. The data were taken from a study of blood T cells in healthy people across ages. Study-level results: Measured against age, TCR beta diversity per million T cells decreased in a roughly linear manner. Because donor CMV status was unknown, expanded clonotype changes were possibly confounded.

Germline-derived CDR1 and CDR2 are SQVTM and ANQGSEA. The CDR3 totals 13 residues. PCR was performed a second time for roughly 7 to 12 cycles using a sample-barcoded 5' primer and a J-beta primer mix. With 12 random nucleotides, a template-switch adaptor tagged each individual cDNA molecule. In TCRdb, the 5' RACE reads were re-called with MiXCR into one record per CDR3 protein. The table records approximately 680,000 distinct CDR3 sequences, about 32% of them present only once. Individuals who donated were healthy Caucasians from Russia aged about 6 to 90. The sequenced material came from blood. This TCR was sampled from a woman aged 80 or over in good health. The chain has TRBV29-1 and TRBJ1-1; the D is unclear. The CDR3 bases are TGCAGCGCCGGAGAACGGATGAACACTGAGGCTTTCTTT. This encodes CSAGERMNTEAFF.